This T cell receptor (beta chain) was found in a study of blood T cell repertoires in COVID-19. Study background: Sites in the United States, Italy and Spain provided acute and convalescent COVID-19 samples.

In the original workflow: Amplification of reference gene primers was used by the study to estimate nucleated cell counts. The data were produced by immunoSEQ multiplex PCR, yet TCRdb's version contains in-frame clones alone and is incomplete. V, J and clone size derive from that table, while D and trimming were established from the DNA sequence. The sample lists hundreds of thousands of clones; approximately 86% were seen once. CDR1 is LGHDT, CDR2 YNNKEL, per germline (reference sequence). The CDR3 is 16 amino acids. Between the trimmed V and J ends, which lost 1 base and 1 base, there was a span of 13 bases.

The receptor was derived from a human donor in a cohort sampled during active COVID-19. Input material: peripheral blood. The genes are TRBV3-1 (or the pseudogene TRBV3-2) and TRBJ1-2; the D gene is possibly TRBD1 (5 bases). CDR3 residues: CASSQVQGPLNYGYTF. CDR3 DNA: TGTGCCAGCAGCCAAGTCCAGGGCCCCCTTAACTATGGCTACACCTTC.